This TCR beta chain was sequenced in a study of CD8 T cells in ankylosing spondylitis. Findings of the study overall: A TCR beta motif of several highly homologous variants seemed to mark ankylosing spondylitis blood.

This clonotype occurred once. Its target is unknown. Its ends do not fully match the called genes, so a read error is possible. The authors made TCR beta libraries by quantitative 5'-RACE with molecular barcodes. One entry per CDR3 protein, called by TCRdb with MiXCR from the 5' RACE reads. Of approximately 440,000 distinct CDR3 sequences in the sample, 15% to 20% were seen once. Germline CDR1 DFQATT, CDR2 SNEGSKA (reference sequence). This CDR3 contains 14 residues. The sample taken for sequencing was blood, either unsorted or a sorted T cell fraction (not recorded which). The chain joins TRBV20-1 to TRBJ2-5; TRBD1 or TRBD2 may be the D gene (6 bases each). This TCR was sampled from a male donor with ankylosing spondylitis. The CDR3 loop is CSAPGLRGQETRYF. Here the CDR3 DNA reads TGCAGTGCCCCCGGACTCCGGGGGCAAGAGACCCGGTACTTC.